This TCR beta chain was recorded in a study of tumor and adjacent non-tumor tissue in lung cancer. In this sample, this clonotype turned up many times. The template was RNA from unsorted bulk tissue. This non-tumor lung sample came from over 3 cm beyond the tumor edge. Three rounds of nested PCR, following a modified ARM-PCR protocol, produced the TCRbeta library. TCRdb passed the multiplex PCR reads through MiXCR, listing each CDR3 protein once. The sample includes more than 55,000 distinct CDR3 sequences, over 60% of them seen just once. The sequence derives from a man aged 65 to 85 with non-small cell lung cancer. Sequenced: distant non-tumor lung tissue.

CDR3 sequence: CASSYFTGNTEAFF. The CDR3, as DNA: TGTGCCAGCAGTTACTTTACGGGGAACACTGAAGCTTTCTTT. The V call is TRBV6-5, the J call TRBJ1-1; D not resolved. Germline assignment: CDR1 MNHEY and CDR2 SVGAGI. Trimming took 1 base from V and 1 from J, leaving 7 bases between them. The CDR3 is 14 amino acids.